One and the same sample provided the 13 T cell receptor beta chains below, sequenced in a study of T cells in Graves' hyperthyroidism and ophthalmopathy. RNA transcripts yielded amplified TCR beta CDR3 regions. An initial round of RT-PCR targeting the TCR CDR3 relied on the HTBI primer set. Each CDR3 protein is one row after TCRdb ran MiXCR on the multiplex PCR reads. The data show 300,000 to 450,000 distinct CDR3 sequences, less than 15% seen once. Sample: blood. The receptors come from a man aged 25-40 years with Graves' hyperthyroidism that later progressed to Graves' ophthalmopathy.

V is TRBV13 and J is TRBJ1-4; D is unclear. CDR3 size: 16 residues. CDR1 and CDR2 (germline): PRHDT, FYEKMQ (reference sequence). V was cut by 0 bases and J by 4 bases, with 12 bases left in between. Here the CDR3 reads CASSLGPRAVNEKLFF. The CDR3 nucleotides are TGTGCCAGCAGCTTAGGCCCCCGGGCGGTTAATGAAAAACTGTTTTTT.

The chain is built from TRBV19 and TRBJ2-2; TRBD2 aligns across 7 bases. The ends lost 5 bases at V and 6 bases at J; junction bases unmatched: 12. CDR1 and CDR2 from the germline V gene are LNHDA and SQIVND (reference sequence). This CDR3 has 16 residues. The CDR3 coding sequence is TGTGCCAGTAGTCTGAAGTCGCGGGGGTACGCCGGGGAGCTGTTTTTT. Protein sequence: CASSLKSRGYAGELFF.

This rearrangement joins TRBV19 to TRBJ1-2; D perhaps matches TRBD1 (5 bases). Germline CDR1 and CDR2: LNHDA and SQIVND (reference sequence). The CDR3 has 13 residues. Trimming took off 6 bases at V and 4 bases at J, with 12 bases between the two ends. CDR3 loop: CASRRDGSYGYTF. The DNA for the CDR3 is TGTGCCAGTAGGAGGGACGGCAGCTATGGCTACACCTTC.

Concerning this clonotype: With a much larger clone just one base away, this may be a read error. CDR3 bases: TGTGCCAGCAGCTTTATGGGCACTGAAGCTTTCTTT. Translated, it gives CASSFMGTEAFF. The genes are TRBV11-3 and TRBJ1-1, with D unresolved. CDR1 and CDR2 from the germline V gene are SGHNT and YENEEA. Trimming left V 3 bases short and J 4 bases short, with 6 bases between. This CDR3 is 12 amino acids long.

The chain uses TRBV2 and TRBJ2-1; the D gene is possibly TRBD2 (5 bases). V was cut by 4 bases and J by 0 bases, with 10 bases left in between. There are 15 residues in the CDR3. Germline CDR1 is SNHLY and CDR2 is FYNNEI. CDR3 protein: CASSASPSSYNEQFF. The CDR3 DNA reads TGTGCCAGCAGTGCTAGCCCCAGCTCCTACAATGAGCAGTTCTTC.

This chain joins TRBV20-1 and TRBJ2-1; D might be TRBD2 (5 bases). In germline, CDR1 is DFQATT, CDR2 SNEGSKA (reference sequence). This CDR3 region has 14 residues. V lost 3 bases, J lost 5 bases, and 14 bases lay in between. The CDR3 is CSASLARGNNEQFF. CDR3 in DNA: TGCAGTGCTAGTCTAGCTCGGGGTAACAATGAGCAGTTCTTC.

This clonotype has ten or more counts. The chain uses TRBV7-2 and TRBJ2-3; possible D gene TRBD2, 6 bases. V dropped 5 bases and J dropped 6 bases, with 12 bases sitting between them. The germline CDR1 and CDR2 sequences are SGHTA and FQGNSA. The CDR3 spans 13 residues. CDR3 sequence: CASSLGLPDTQYF. CDR3 nucleotides: TGTGCCAGCAGCCTTGGACTACCCGATACGCAGTATTTT.

This sequence joins TRBV4-1 and TRBJ2-1; 9 nucleotides line up with TRBD1. This CDR3 is 16 amino acids long. The germline CDR1 and CDR2 sequences are MGHRA and YSYEKL. Losses at the gene ends were 3 bases for V and 4 bases for J; bases not matched to a gene: 7. The CDR3 spells CASSHTQGQGYNEQFF. As DNA, the CDR3 is TGCGCCAGCAGCCACACCCAGGGACAGGGATACAATGAGCAGTTCTTC.

The V gene is TRBV28, the J gene TRBJ2-7; D might be TRBD1 (6 bases). CDR3 length: 13 residues. The V end was cut by 2 bases, the J end by 3 bases, with 8 bases between. CDR1 and CDR2 from the germline V gene are MDHEN and SYDVKM. DNA for the CDR3: TGTGCCAGCAGTTTAAGGACAGTCTACGAGCAGTACTTC. Its protein is CASSLRTVYEQYF. Filled out from reference TRBV28 and TRBJ2-7, the complete variable domain reads DVKVTQSSRYLVKRTGEKVFLECVQDMDHENMFWYRQDPGLGLRLIYFSYDVKMKEKGDIPEGYSVSREKKERFSLILESASTNQTSMYLCASSLRTVYEQYFGPGTRLTVT.

Many counts were recorded for this clonotype. The chain combines TRBV27 with TRBJ2-7; D might be TRBD1 (8 bases). The CDR3 contains 14 residues. Germline V lookup: CDR1 MNHEY, CDR2 SMNVEV (reference sequence). V was clipped by 6 bases and J by 4 bases, with 16 bases between them. The CDR3 protein is CASRITGGGYEQYF. In nucleotides, the CDR3 is TGTGCCAGCAGAATAACAGGGGGGGGGTACGAGCAGTACTTC.

This clonotype was detected only a few times. The CDR3 region is CAWSPEGRNYGYTF. The CDR3 coding sequence is TGTGCCTGGAGCCCTGAAGGGCGGAACTATGGCTACACCTTC. This chain connects TRBV30 to TRBJ1-2; D is unclear. Germline V lookup: CDR1 GTSNPN, CDR2 SVGIG (reference sequence). The length of the CDR3 is 14 residues. V was pared by 3 bases and J by 2 bases, with 13 bases between.

This clonotype was detected only a few times. The chain joins TRBV19 to TRBJ2-7; 10 bases are a match to TRBD1. Germline V CDR1 and CDR2: LNHDA, SQIVND (reference sequence). V lost 5 bases, J lost 7 bases, and 8 bases stayed unmatched. This CDR3 is 14 amino acids long. CDR3 nucleotide sequence: TGTGCCAGTAGTTCCGGGACAGGGGTCGGGGAGCAGTACTTC. This sequence encodes CASSSGTGVGEQYF.

This clonotype was detected ten times or more. The genes are TRBV10-3 and TRBJ2-1, with 9 bases identical to TRBD2. Per the germline V gene, CDR1 is ENHRY and CDR2 is SYGVKD. The CDR3 consists of 15 residues. J lost 6 bases, V lost 0 bases, and 3 bases had no gene match. The CDR3 reads CAISESAGGLNEQFF. Written as DNA, the CDR3 is TGTGCCATCAGTGAGTCGGCGGGGGGGCTCAATGAGCAGTTCTTC.